The 32 T cell receptor beta chains presented below share a single source sample, sequenced in a study of blood T cell repertoires in COVID-19. Clones were sequenced by immunoSEQ multiplex PCR, and TCRdb holds only the in-frame ones, with some missing. The repertoire holds about 120,000 clones, with more than 60% as singletons. The sample consisted of peripheral blood. These receptors were collected from a man between 65 and 85 years old with acute or convalescent COVID-19.

Only one count was recorded for this clone. This chain joins TRBV28 and TRBJ1-5; 7 bases align to TRBD1. V lost 3 bases, J lost 2 bases, and 13 bases stayed unmatched. CDR1 and CDR2 (germline): MDHEN, SYDVKM. The CDR3 consists of 18 residues. For the CDR3, the DNA is TGTGCCAGCAGTTTCTCCCCTTACCAGGGGGTTGGCAATCAGCCCCAGCATTTT. The encoded protein is CASSFSPYQGVGNQPQHF.

The chain joins TRBV3-1 (or the pseudogene TRBV3-2) to TRBJ1-4, with D maybe TRBD1 (5 bases). The length of the CDR3 is 15 residues. The V gene lost 1 base and the J gene lost 8 bases, with 14 bases spanning the gap. Per the germline V gene, CDR1 is LGHDT and CDR2 is YNNKEL (reference sequence). DNA for the CDR3: TGTGCCAGCAGCCAAGGTTGGGGGGTCGAGGAAAAACTGTTTTTT. This encodes CASSQGWGVEEKLFF.

The V call is TRBV6-6, the J call TRBJ2-1, with 15 positions matching TRBD2. The CDR3 extends over 15 amino acids. In germline, CDR1 is MNHNY, CDR2 SVGAGI (reference sequence). Trimming took 7 bases from V and 13 from J; bases not matched to a gene: 11. The CDR3 coding sequence is TGTGCCAGCACTCCACCGGGACTAGCGGGGGGAGGTCAGTTCTTC. It translates to CASTPPGLAGGGQFF.

This clone was seen only a few times. V and J are TRBV5-6 and TRBJ1-1; the D gene is possibly TRBD1 (5 bases). The CDR3 totals 15 residues. Between the trimmed V and J ends, which lost 2 bases and 2 bases, there was a span of 13 bases. CDR1 is SGHDT, CDR2 YYEEEE, per germline. CDR3: CASSFGHTTNTEAFF. CDR3 DNA sequence: TGTGCCAGCAGCTTCGGACACACGACTAACACTGAAGCTTTCTTT.

The chain combines TRBV5-4 with TRBJ1-2; 7 bases match TRBD1. V trimming: 3 bases; J trimming: 7 bases; junction bases outside the gene matches: 6. CDR1 and CDR2 (germline): SGHNT, YYREEE (reference sequence). The length of the CDR3 is 13 residues. The CDR3 loop reads CASSYGTARGYTF. In DNA, the CDR3 is TGTGCCAGCAGCTACGGGACAGCGCGTGGCTACACCTTC.

This chain joins TRBV5-5 and TRBJ2-7; 8 nucleotides agree with TRBD1. J gave up 2 bases and V 0 bases, and 1 base lay outside the gene matches. CDR1 and CDR2 (germline): SGHKS, YYEKEE (reference sequence). The CDR3 is 14 amino acids. CDR3 in DNA: TGTGCCAGCAGCTTGGACAGGGGGGCCTACGAGCAGTACTTC. Protein: CASSLDRGAYEQYF.

The chain employs TRBV5-1 and TRBJ2-5; D ambiguous. The germline gives CDR1 SGHRS, CDR2 YFSETQ. The CDR3 sequence is 14 residues long. Trimming removed 5 bases at V and 5 bases at J, with 16 bases between. The CDR3 loop reads CASSSDTPRETQYF. The CDR3, as DNA: TGCGCCAGCAGTTCTGACACCCCCAGGGAGACCCAGTACTTC.

This chain uses TRBV6-5 with TRBJ1-6; 9 nucleotides align to TRBD1. The J segment lost 12 bases and the V segment lost 4 bases, leaving 13 bases of the junction unmatched. From germline, CDR1 is MNHEY and CDR2 SVGAGI. The CDR3 length is 16 residues. The chain's CDR3 is CASSSISTGGAQPLHF. CDR3 bases: TGTGCCAGCAGTTCCATCTCGACAGGGGGGGCCCAACCCCTCCACTTT.

This clone came up a few times. The chain joins TRBV4-1 to TRBJ1-4; perhaps TRBD1 as D (5 bases). Germline lookup yields CDR1 MGHRA and CDR2 YSYEKL. The CDR3 extends over 20 amino acids. V lost 0 bases and J 7 bases, leaving 27 bases between the germline ends. CDR3 DNA: TGCGCCAGCAGCCAAGACGGTGGCAGCCGGGGGGTACAACTGGGTGAAAAACTGTTTTTT. Its protein is CASSQDGGSRGVQLGEKLFF.

This clone has a single count. The chain links TRBV12-3 or TRBV12-4 to TRBJ2-7; 9 positions agree with TRBD1. V was clipped by 6 bases and J by 6 bases; unmatched bases: 6. The CDR3 covers 13 residues. The CDR3 DNA is TGTGCCAGCAGCCGGGACAGGGTGAGCGAGCAGTACTTC. This gives the protein CASSRDRVSEQYF.

The chain is built from TRBV4-1 and TRBJ1-5; 8 bases agree with TRBD1. From germline, CDR1 is MGHRA and CDR2 YSYEKL. After removal of 0 bases from V and 1 base from J, the junction contained 8 bases not matched to a gene. This CDR3 is built from 18 residues. CDR3 DNA: TGCGCCAGCAGCCAAGATGGTTGGCGGACAGGGAGCAATCAGCCCCAGCATTTT. This gives the protein CASSQDGWRTGSNQPQHF.

This clone was observed a few times. This chain's CDR3 is CASSLDGTTYYGYTF. The CDR3 coding sequence is TGCGCCAGCAGCTTGGACGGGACTACCTACTATGGCTACACCTTC. This chain links TRBV5-1 with TRBJ1-2, with a weak D call TRBD1 (5 bases). This CDR3 is 15 amino acids long. CDR1 and CDR2 from the germline V gene are SGHRS and YFSETQ. V gave up 0 bases and J gave up 3 bases, with 12 bases separating them.

This chain connects TRBV7-6 to TRBJ1-2; D perhaps matches TRBD1 (5 bases). Trimming cost V 2 bases and J 4 bases, with 17 bases left between them. CDR1 is SGHVS and CDR2 is FNYEAQ in the germline V gene. This CDR3 contains 16 residues. CDR3 nucleotides: TGTGCCAGCAGCTTACGCCCTGACGGAGGGGCCTATGGCTACACCTTC. This sequence encodes CASSLRPDGGAYGYTF.

V and J are TRBV4-2 and TRBJ2-7; 14 bases line up with TRBD2. The V and J ends lost 3 bases and 3 bases, in that order; junction bases with no gene match: 13. Looked up from germline, CDR1 is LGHNA and CDR2 is YNFKEQ. This CDR3 contains 19 residues. In nucleotides, the CDR3 is TGTGCCAGCAGCCATCCCGGACTAGCGGGGGGCCGGCCGTTCTACGAGCAGTACTTC. Protein product: CASSHPGLAGGRPFYEQYF.

This rearrangement joins TRBV30 to TRBJ2-2; 8 bases map to TRBD2. V was clipped by 4 bases and J by 6 bases; unmatched bases: 7. The CDR3 has 14 amino acids. Germline-derived CDR1 and CDR2 are GTSNPN and SVGIG (reference sequence). This CDR3 reads CAWNRLRGAGELFF. The CDR3 DNA is TGTGCCTGGAACAGGTTGCGGGGGGCCGGGGAGCTGTTTTTT.

This rearrangement joins TRBV12-3 or TRBV12-4 to TRBJ1-5; 8 nucleotides align to TRBD1. The junction had 3 bases not matched to a gene; V was cut back by 5 bases and J by 6 bases. The CDR3 is made up of 13 amino acids. The CDR3 region has the DNA TGTGCCAGCAGTAGGACAGGGATTCAGCCCCAGCATTTT. Translated, it gives CASSRTGIQPQHF.

The V and J genes are TRBV5-1 and TRBJ2-7, with 7 bases lining up with TRBD2. CDR1 and CDR2 from the germline V gene are SGHRS and YFSETQ. CDR3 length equals 16 residues. The trim removed 0 bases at V and 1 base at J, leaving 7 bases unmatched. CDR3 bases: TGCGCCAGCAGCTTGGCCCCGGCTAGCGGTTCCTACGAGCAGTACTTC. Translated: CASSLAPASGSYEQYF.

The chain's CDR3 is CASSYQRGGHTDTQYF. In nucleotides, the CDR3 is TGTGCCAGCAGCTACCAGCGGGGGGGTCACACAGATACGCAGTATTTT. The chain joins TRBV7-2 to TRBJ2-3; 10 bases match TRBD2. V was clipped by 4 bases and J by 2 bases; unmatched bases: 6. This CDR3 comprises 16 residues. CDR1 SGHTA and CDR2 FQGNSA come from the germline V gene.

V usage is TRBV19 and J usage is TRBJ1-2, with D maybe TRBD1 (5 bases). The germline V gene encodes CDR1 LNHDA and CDR2 SQIVND (reference sequence). This CDR3 region has 15 residues. V lost 3 bases and J 2 bases, leaving 13 bases between the germline ends. The CDR3 here is CASSIATGANYGYTF. The CDR3 bases are TGTGCCAGTAGTATCGCAACAGGAGCAAACTATGGCTACACCTTC.

The rearrangement joins TRBV30 to TRBJ1-2; D is unresolved. V shed 5 bases and J shed 4 bases, with 5 bases lying between them. CDR3 length: 10 amino acids. CDR1 is GTSNPN and CDR2 is SVGIG in the germline V gene (reference sequence). The CDR3 reads CAWGSYGYTF. CDR3 sequence (DNA): TGTGCCTGGGGTAGCTATGGCTACACCTTC.

The V and J genes are TRBV5-1 and TRBJ1-1; D is uncertain. The germline V gene encodes CDR1 SGHRS and CDR2 YFSETQ. Trimming removed 0 bases from V and 4 bases from J, with 10 bases in between. The CDR3 extends over 14 amino acids. CDR3 DNA sequence: TGCGCCAGCAGCTTGGTAACAGCGGGCACTGAAGCTTTCTTT. It translates to CASSLVTAGTEAFF.

This clone was counted a few times. The chain employs TRBV7-2 and TRBJ1-2; tentative D call: TRBD1 (6 bases). Germline CDR1 is SGHTA and CDR2 is FQGNSA. The CDR3 totals 13 residues. Trimming pared 5 bases from V and 8 bases from J, leaving 15 bases between. The CDR3 loop reads CASSRGTSGGYTF. The CDR3, as DNA: TGTGCCAGCAGCCGTGGGACATCTGGAGGCTACACCTTC.

This clone has just one count. The rearrangement links TRBV21-1 to TRBJ2-7; the table's D gene call, TRBD2, was not cross checked with the DNA. TRBV21-1 constitutes a pseudogene. The CDR3 extends over 17 amino acids. This chain's CDR3 is CASTSGGSTSNSYEQYF. CDR3 sequence (DNA): TGTGCCAGCACGAGCGGGGGGTCTACATCCAACTCCTACGAGCAGTACTTC.

This chain uses TRBV11-2 with TRBJ2-2; TRBD1 aligns across 9 bases. Germline assignment: CDR1 SGHAT and CDR2 FQNNGV. The junction had 6 bases not matched to a gene; V was cut back by 3 bases and J by 7 bases. The CDR3 contains 15 residues. CDR3 in amino acids: CASSLDRGAFGELFF. In DNA, the CDR3 is TGTGCCAGCAGCTTGGACAGGGGTGCATTCGGGGAGCTGTTTTTT.

The V call is TRBV7-3, the J call TRBJ2-3; 8 bases fit TRBD1. This CDR3 is 16 amino acids long. CDR1 SGHTA and CDR2 FQGTGA come from the germline V gene. The ends lost 2 bases at V and 6 bases at J; junction bases unmatched: 10. Written as DNA, the CDR3 is TGTGCCAGCAGCTTAGGGGAGCAGGGGGCCCGCGATACGCAGTATTTT. Translating gives CASSLGEQGARDTQYF.

This chain connects TRBV18 to TRBJ1-6, with a tentative D call TRBD1 (6 bases). The V gene lost 4 bases and the J gene lost 0 bases, with 10 bases spanning the gap. The germline V gene has CDR1 KGHSH and CDR2 LQKENI. The CDR3 extends over 16 amino acids. Here the CDR3 DNA reads TGTGCCAGCTCACTCACAGGGAGCTCCTATAATTCACCCCTCCACTTT. Its translation: CASSLTGSSYNSPLHF.

The J gene is TRBJ2-7, the V gene TRBV7-3, with a tentative D call TRBD1 (5 bases). Germline CDR1 reads SGHTA; CDR2 reads FQGTGA. V gave up 2 bases and J gave up 3 bases, with 17 bases separating them. The CDR3 sequence is 16 residues long. CDR3 in DNA: TGTGCCAGCAGCTTATCAGGGCAGGCTCCCTACTACGAGCAGTACTTC. Translating it yields CASSLSGQAPYYEQYF.

The rearrangement uses TRBV4-2 and TRBJ1-3; the D gene is possibly TRBD1 (5 bases). Germline assignment: CDR1 LGHNA and CDR2 YNFKEQ. The CDR3 spans 16 residues. Deletions cut 1 base from V and 3 bases from J, with 13 bases between. This chain's CDR3 is CASSQGSEGLGNTIYF. The CDR3, as DNA: TGTGCCAGCAGCCAAGGCTCGGAGGGGCTTGGAAACACCATATATTTT.

Comments on this clone: Its ends do not fully match the called genes, so a read error is possible. The chain joins TRBV6-5 to TRBJ1-1; the D is unclear. From germline, CDR1 is MNHEY and CDR2 SVGAGI. The CDR3 consists of 13 residues. CDR3 amino acids: CASSLTPNAEAFF. DNA for the CDR3: TGTGCCAGCAGTCTCACACCGAACGCTGAAGCTTTCTTT.

The rearrangement uses TRBV3-1 (or the pseudogene TRBV3-2) and TRBJ2-2; perhaps TRBD1 as D (5 bases). The length of the CDR3 is 13 residues. Between the trimmed V and J ends, which lost 1 base and 8 bases, there was a span of 8 bases. CDR1 LGHDT and CDR2 YNNKEL come from the germline V gene (reference sequence). The chain's CDR3 is CASSQARGGELFF. The CDR3, as DNA: TGTGCCAGCAGCCAAGCAAGGGGTGGGGAGCTGTTTTTT.

This sequence joins TRBV7-6 and TRBJ2-5; 9 positions match TRBD1. Germline V gives CDR1 SGHVS, CDR2 FNYEAQ. V dropped 4 bases and J dropped 1; count of bases not matched to a gene: 13. This CDR3 is 18 amino acids long. The CDR3 nucleotides are TGTGCCAGCAGCTGGGACAGGGAAGGGAGTCGGTCCCAAGAGACCCAGTACTTC. Translation: CASSWDREGSRSQETQYF.

V and J are TRBV7-9 and TRBJ1-6, with D uncertain. Germline V gene lookup returns CDR1 SEHNR and CDR2 FQNEAQ (reference sequence). CDR3 length equals 13 residues. V lost 6 bases and J 6 bases, leaving 9 bases between the germline ends. The CDR3 DNA sequence: TGTGCCAGCAGGGCAACCCCTAATTCACCCCTCCACTTT. This codes for CASRATPNSPLHF.